The 29 T cell receptor beta chains below come from one sample, sequenced in a study of shared clonotypes between healthy human individuals. Here immunoSEQ multiplex PCR was the method, and the copy in TCRdb shows in-frame clones only, minus some. This sample has a few million clones; around nine tenths occur once, and the top ten carry over 0.12%. The specimen sequenced was naive CD4+ T cells sorted from blood. Subset of the sample: CD45RA+ positively selected. Every receptor here comes from a man aged 18-30 years in good health.

This clone was seen a handful of times. The chain links TRBV5-6 to TRBJ2-7; 10 bases agree with TRBD1. Germline V gene lookup returns CDR1 SGHDT and CDR2 YYEEEE. CDR3 length equals 15 residues. After removal of 0 bases from V and 2 bases from J, the junction contained 2 bases not matched to a gene. As DNA, the CDR3 is TGTGCCAGCAGCTTGGCCGGGACAGGGGCCTACGAGCAGTACTTC. Amino acids: CASSLAGTGAYEQYF.

The gene calls are TRBV7-2 and TRBJ2-3, with D unresolved. Germline V gene lookup returns CDR1 SGHTA and CDR2 FQGNSA. The CDR3 has 15 amino acids. V was clipped by 7 bases and J by 0 bases, with 14 bases between them. The CDR3 region has the DNA TGTGCCAGCACTCTAGTGGTCCATAGCACAGATACGCAGTATTTT. It encodes CASTLVVHSTDTQYF. The variable domain in full, with the rest retrieved from reference TRBV7-2 and TRBJ2-3, is GAGVSQSPSNKVTEKGKDVELRCDPISGHTALYWYRQSLGQGLEFLIYFQGNSAPDKSGLPSDRFSAERTGGSVSTLTIQRTQQEDSAVYLCASTLVVHSTDTQYFGPGTRLTVL.

Comments on this clone: The same CDR3 also results from other DNA sequences found in this sample. The chain is built from TRBV5-1 and TRBJ2-7, with 7 positions matching TRBD1. Germline V gene lookup returns CDR1 SGHRS and CDR2 YFSETQ. The CDR3 length is 14 residues. Trimming took 4 bases from V and 0 from J; bases not matched to a gene: 4. The CDR3 DNA follows: TGCGCCAGCAGCCTAGGACAGGTCTCCTACGAGCAGTACTTC. It codes for CASSLGQVSYEQYF.

The rearrangement uses TRBV5-4 and TRBJ2-1; 10 nucleotides agree with TRBD2. Germline lookup yields CDR1 SGHNT and CDR2 YYREEE (reference sequence). Trimming took 0 bases from V and 7 from J; bases not matched to a gene: 10. This CDR3 comprises 17 residues. DNA for the CDR3: TGTGCCAGCAGCTTGGATCCCCGACTAGCGGGCTTAAATGAGCAGTTCTTC. Translating gives CASSLDPRLAGLNEQFF.

CDR3 DNA sequence: TGCGCCAGCAGCCAAGCGACAGAGCCAACCTACGAGCAGTACTTC. Its protein product is CASSQATEPTYEQYF. The chain couples TRBV4-1 to TRBJ2-7; D possibly corresponds to TRBD1 (5 bases). Per the germline V gene, CDR1 is MGHRA and CDR2 is YSYEKL. Trimming shortened V by 1 base and J by 2 bases, and 12 bases separated the two germline ends. This CDR3 region has 15 residues.

Only one count was recorded for this clone. V and J are TRBV6-6 and TRBJ2-1; D is unclear. Germline V gene sequence: CDR1 MNHNY, CDR2 SVGAGI (reference sequence). This CDR3 has 14 amino acids. V dropped 2 bases and J dropped 8 bases, with 13 bases sitting between them. CDR3 DNA: TGTGCCAGCAGTTACCCATGGCCTAGGGATGAGCAGTTCTTC. Translation: CASSYPWPRDEQFF.

To note about this clone: The same CDR3 arises from other DNA sequences in this sample as well. The V gene is TRBV9, the J gene TRBJ2-3; D gene unclear. Trimming shortened V by 0 bases and J by 0 bases, and 8 bases separated the two germline ends. The CDR3 has 15 residues. Germline lookup yields CDR1 SGDLS and CDR2 YYNGEE. CDR3 residues: CASSVDSSSTDTQYF. CDR3 nucleotides: TGTGCCAGCAGCGTAGACTCTTCTAGCACAGATACGCAGTATTTT.

The rearrangement uses TRBV30 and TRBJ2-1; 11 nucleotides match TRBD2. J gave up 5 bases and V 1 base, and 13 bases lay outside the gene matches. There are 18 residues in the CDR3. Germline CDR1 is GTSNPN and CDR2 is SVGIG (reference sequence). CDR3 DNA: TGTGCCTGGAGTGGAGGTACTAGCGGGAGTATTAAGCACAATGAGCAGTTCTTC. Its protein product is CAWSGGTSGSIKHNEQFF.

This chain's CDR3 is CASSPRGGDTEAFF. The CDR3 DNA is TGTGCCAGCTCACCACGGGGGGGAGACACTGAAGCTTTCTTT. V is TRBV18 and J is TRBJ1-1; D perhaps matches TRBD1 (5 bases). The V gene's germline CDR1 is KGHSH and CDR2 LQKENI. The CDR3 covers 14 residues. The V gene lost 1 base and the J gene lost 3 bases, with 9 bases spanning the gap.

The chain has TRBV18 and TRBJ2-1; D is undetermined. The germline V gene has CDR1 KGHSH and CDR2 LQKENI. V lost 1 base to trimming and J lost 7 bases, with 8 bases between them. This CDR3 spans 13 amino acids. The CDR3 DNA follows: TGTGCCAGCTCACCACTCCACGTGAATGAGCAGTTCTTC. Translating it yields CASSPLHVNEQFF.

The CDR3 nucleotides read TGCGCCAGCAACCCAAAGGGGGGAGGGAGCTCCTACGAGCAGTACTTC. This gives the protein CASNPKGGGSSYEQYF. The J gene is TRBJ2-7, the V gene TRBV10-2; tentative D call: TRBD2 (7 bases). The CDR3 covers 16 residues. Trimming stripped 7 bases from V and 0 bases from J, with 19 bases between. Per the germline V gene, CDR1 is WSHSY and CDR2 is SAAADI.

The chain joins TRBV6-5 to TRBJ2-5; D remains ambiguous. CDR1 and CDR2 (germline): MNHEY, SVGAGI. This CDR3 spans 12 amino acids. V gave up 5 bases and J gave up 5 bases, with 9 bases separating them. The DNA of the CDR3 is TGTGCCAGCAGTGACCCCGGTGAGACCCAGTACTTC. Its translation is CASSDPGETQYF.

V usage is TRBV4-2 and J usage is TRBJ1-2, with a tentative D call TRBD1 (6 bases). Trimming pared 3 bases from V and 1 base from J, leaving 15 bases between. This CDR3 is built from 16 residues. Germline assignment: CDR1 LGHNA and CDR2 YNFKEQ. CDR3: CASSQGWTALNYGYTF. The CDR3 DNA reads TGTGCCAGCAGCCAGGGCTGGACAGCACTTAACTATGGCTACACCTTC.

The chain joins TRBV5-4 to TRBJ2-1, with D unresolved. This CDR3 is built from 15 residues. The V end was cut by 1 base, the J end by 7 bases, with 15 bases between. Germline CDR1 reads SGHNT; CDR2 reads YYREEE (reference sequence). The CDR3 loop reads CASSLQSAVPNEQFF. The CDR3 coding sequence is TGTGCCAGCAGCTTGCAGTCTGCGGTGCCTAATGAGCAGTTCTTC. The full variable domain, with the rest looked up from reference TRBV5-4 and TRBJ2-1, is ETGVTQSPTHLIKTRGQQVTLRCSSQSGHNTVSWYQQALGQGPQFIFQYYREEENGRGNFPPRFSGLQFPNYSSELNVNALELDDSALYLCASSLQSAVPNEQFFGPGTRLTVL.

This chain joins TRBV4-3 and TRBJ1-2; TRBD1 agrees at 12 bases. CDR3 length equals 15 residues. Germline V gives CDR1 LGHNA, CDR2 YSLEER. Trimming cost V 2 bases and J 7 bases; bases outside gene matches: 5. CDR3 protein: CASSQRGQGAFGYTF. CDR3 DNA sequence: TGCGCCAGCAGCCAACGGGGACAGGGGGCGTTTGGCTACACCTTC.

This chain joins TRBV13 and TRBJ2-1; D gene uncertain. There are 15 residues in the CDR3. Germline-derived CDR1 and CDR2 are PRHDT and FYEKMQ (reference sequence). The V and J ends lost 2 bases and 0 bases respectively, with 8 bases between them. CDR3 DNA sequence: TGTGCCAGCAGCTTAAGCAGTTTCTCCTACAATGAGCAGTTCTTC. It yields the protein CASSLSSFSYNEQFF. The whole variable domain, filled in from reference TRBV13 and TRBJ2-1, reads AAGVIQSPRHLIKEKRETATLKCYPIPRHDTVYWYQQGPGQDPQFLISFYEKMQSDKGSIPDRFSAQQFSDYHSELNMSSLELGDSALYFCASSLSSFSYNEQFFGPGTRLTVL.

The count of this clone is one. The sample holds other DNA sequences that translate to the same CDR3. The chain is built from TRBV7-2 and TRBJ2-5; 7 bases are shared with TRBD2. V shed 1 base, J shed 4 bases, and the junction held 0 bases outside the gene matches. This CDR3 is 13 amino acids long. Looked up from germline, CDR1 is SGHTA and CDR2 is FQGNSA. The CDR3 reads CASSLGLAETQYF. In DNA form, the CDR3 reads TGTGCCAGCAGCTTAGGACTAGCAGAGACCCAGTACTTC.

The rearrangement uses TRBV5-1 and TRBJ1-2, with a weak D call TRBD1 (5 bases). Germline V gene lookup returns CDR1 SGHRS and CDR2 YFSETQ. With 4 bases removed from V and 3 bases from J, the gap between germline ends came to 19 bases. This CDR3 spans 16 amino acids. CDR3 sequence reads: CASSLAAGLYYYGYTF. The CDR3 DNA reads TGCGCCAGCAGCCTGGCGGCAGGGCTTTATTACTATGGCTACACCTTC. Complete variable domain (other parts from reference TRBV5-1 and TRBJ1-2): KAGVTQTPRYLIKTRGQQVTLSCSPISGHRSVSWYQQTPGQGLQFLFEYFSETQRNKGNFPGRFSGRQFSNSRSEMNVSTLELGDSALYLCASSLAAGLYYYGYTFGSGTRLTVV.

This clone came up once. This sequence joins TRBV28 and TRBJ1-2; TRBD1 matches at 9 bases. The CDR3 length is 15 residues. Germline values: CDR1 MDHEN, CDR2 SYDVKM. V lost 10 bases to trimming and J lost 2 bases; unmatched junction nucleotides: 11. The CDR3 region has the DNA TGTGCCACCTCCGGGAGGACAGGGGTAAACTATGGCTACACCTTC. Its translation is CATSGRTGVNYGYTF.

J is TRBJ2-1 and V is TRBV7-6; possible D gene TRBD2, 5 bases. Germline V gene data show CDR1 as SGHVS and CDR2 as FNYEAQ. CDR3 length: 12 amino acids. V was pared by 4 bases and J by 9 bases, with 10 bases between. CDR3 in DNA: TGTGCCAGCAGCTCGGGCGGGTTTGAGCAGTTCTTC. Translated: CASSSGGFEQFF.

This chain joins TRBV7-8 and TRBJ1-5; no clear D gene. CDR1 and CDR2 from the germline V gene are SGHVS and FQNEAQ. The CDR3 is 14 amino acids. The V gene lost 4 bases and the J gene lost 3 bases, with 10 bases spanning the gap. CDR3 in DNA: TGTGCCAGCAGCTCGGACCGATACAATCAGCCCCAGCATTTT. Its protein product is CASSSDRYNQPQHF.

This chain connects TRBV2 to TRBJ2-1; D is ambiguous. The CDR3 has 14 amino acids. Germline V gene sequence: CDR1 SNHLY, CDR2 FYNNEI. The ends were cut back, 4 bases at V and 4 bases at J, with 11 bases in the middle. CDR3 nucleotides: TGTGCCAGCAGTGTCCAGGCCGGGTACAATGAGCAGTTCTTC. Amino acid sequence: CASSVQAGYNEQFF.

The chain combines TRBV19 with TRBJ1-2; D may be TRBD1 (6 bases). V was pared by 5 bases and J by 4 bases, with 17 bases between. Looked up from germline, CDR1 is LNHDA and CDR2 is SQIVND (reference sequence). CDR3 length: 15 residues. For the CDR3, the DNA is TGTGCCAGTAGTCCCCGGGAAGGGGGGCCCTATGGCTACACCTTC. The encoded protein is CASSPREGGPYGYTF.

V and J are TRBV19 and TRBJ1-6; D is perhaps TRBD1 (5 bases). The CDR3 length is 16 residues. Deletions cut 6 bases from V and 3 bases from J, with 15 bases between. The germline V gene encodes CDR1 LNHDA and CDR2 SQIVND (reference sequence). CDR3 DNA: TGTGCCAGTAGGGCGGGGGAGCGCCTCTATAATTCACCCCTCCACTTT. Translating it yields CASRAGERLYNSPLHF.

Points on this clone: The same CDR3 can be traced to other DNA sequences in this sample. The chain employs TRBV27 and TRBJ1-2; 9 nucleotides match TRBD1. The trim removed 4 bases at V and 2 bases at J, leaving 5 bases unmatched. CDR3 length equals 15 residues. CDR1 MNHEY and CDR2 SMNVEV come from the germline V gene (reference sequence). In DNA form, the CDR3 reads TGTGCCAGCAGTTCTCCGGGACAGGGCAACTATGGCTACACCTTC. As protein: CASSSPGQGNYGYTF.

A word on this clone: Distinct nucleotide sequences in the sample also encode this CDR3. This rearrangement joins TRBV6-5 to TRBJ1-1; D might be TRBD1 (5 bases). Trimming pared 6 bases from V and 1 base from J, leaving 12 bases between. This CDR3 has 14 amino acids. Germline CDR1 and CDR2: MNHEY and SVGAGI. The CDR3 bases are TGTGCCAGCAGGGCCGGGACCGCGAACACTGAAGCTTTCTTT. Translated, it gives CASRAGTANTEAFF.

The rearrangement links TRBV7-2 to TRBJ2-1, with D uncertain. V lost 6 bases and J lost 4, with 7 bases in between. This CDR3 is built from 12 residues. Germline assignment: CDR1 SGHTA and CDR2 FQGNSA. Written as DNA, the CDR3 is TGTGCCAGCAGTTATCTTTACAATGAGCAGTTCTTC. This gives the protein CASSYLYNEQFF.

The chain links TRBV7-9 to TRBJ2-5, with 7 bases fitting TRBD1. Germline CDR1 SEHNR, CDR2 FQNEAQ (reference sequence). This CDR3 spans 17 amino acids. The junction had 16 bases not matched to a gene; V was cut back by 4 bases and J by 5 bases. The CDR3 is CASSSASVTGARETQYF. CDR3 nucleotide sequence: TGTGCCAGCAGCTCAGCATCCGTTACAGGGGCGCGGGAGACCCAGTACTTC.

V gene TRBV10-1 combines with J gene TRBJ2-7; D is unresolved. The germline CDR1 and CDR2 sequences are WNHNN and SYGVQD (reference sequence). Deletions cut 4 bases from V and 0 bases from J, with 10 bases between. CDR3 length equals 14 residues. This CDR3 reads CASSGLQSSYEQYF. CDR3 DNA sequence: TGCGCCAGCAGTGGACTCCAGAGCTCCTACGAGCAGTACTTC.